The 19 T cell receptor beta chains below were found in one sample sequenced in a study of chemoradiotherapy in HPV16-positive cancers. Repertoires were generated with immunoSEQ multiplex PCR, while TCRdb's copy carries only in-frame clones and drops some. This sample has approximately 7,000 clones, with 65% to 80% found just once. Sequenced material: tumor tissue, taken from a patient who underwent chemoradiotherapy. The receptors were sampled from a human donor with HPV-associated anogenital cancer.

The rearrangement uses TRBV19 and TRBJ1-1; D might be TRBD1 (6 bases). Germline lookup yields CDR1 LNHDA and CDR2 SQIVND (reference sequence). The CDR3 sequence is 14 residues long. V lost 3 bases and J lost 3, with 11 bases in between. CDR3 residues: CASSMEGDYTEAFF. As DNA, the CDR3 is TGTGCCAGTAGTATGGAGGGGGACTACACTGAAGCTTTCTTT.

The V call is TRBV5-1, the J call TRBJ2-2; D perhaps matches TRBD1 (5 bases). This CDR3 has 15 residues. Germline V gene lookup returns CDR1 SGHRS and CDR2 YFSETQ. V was trimmed by 4 bases and J by 1 base, leaving 11 bases between them. CDR3 sequence (DNA): TGCGCCAGCAGCCAATACGACAGGAACACCGGGGAGCTGTTTTTT. Protein sequence: CASSQYDRNTGELFF.

The chain employs TRBV7-6 and TRBJ1-5; D unresolved. V lost 5 bases and J lost 2, with 7 bases in between. Germline CDR1 is SGHVS and CDR2 is FNYEAQ. CDR3 length equals 13 residues. The DNA for the CDR3 is TGTGCCAGCAGCCCCAGCCGCAATCAGCCCCAGCATTTT. Translated, it gives CASSPSRNQPQHF.

The chain joins TRBV7-2 to TRBJ1-2; weak D call: TRBD1 (6 bases). Trimming took 5 bases from V and 4 from J, leaving 20 bases between them. Germline V CDR1 and CDR2: SGHTA, FQGNSA. The CDR3 sequence is 16 residues long. CDR3 region: CASSKKAWLRGYGYTF. CDR3 bases: TGTGCCAGCAGCAAAAAGGCGTGGCTCAGGGGCTATGGCTACACCTTC.

The genes are TRBV5-1 and TRBJ2-1, with 13 bases aligning to TRBD2. The CDR3 runs 15 residues. J gave up 9 bases and V 3 bases, and 6 bases lay outside the gene matches. Germline CDR1 reads SGHRS; CDR2 reads YFSETQ. The CDR3 protein is CASSYTSGGASEQFF. DNA of the CDR3: TGCGCCAGCAGCTATACTAGCGGGGGGGCCAGTGAGCAGTTCTTC.

The genes are TRBV11-2 and TRBJ2-2; 9 positions agree with TRBD1. In germline, CDR1 is SGHAT, CDR2 FQNNGV. After removal of 6 bases from V and 5 bases from J, the junction contained 7 bases not matched to a gene. This CDR3 contains 15 residues. CDR3 residues: CASRGGQGTTGELFF. The CDR3 nucleotides read TGTGCCAGCAGGGGTGGACAGGGGACGACCGGGGAGCTGTTTTTT.

In DNA, the CDR3 is TGTGCCAGCAGCTTAGGGAGGTCGAGGACTGAAGCTTTCTTT. It encodes CASSLGRSRTEAFF. V is TRBV7-9 and J is TRBJ1-1; D unresolved. Trimming shortened V by 1 base and J by 5 bases, and 11 bases separated the two germline ends. This CDR3 has 14 residues. Germline lookup yields CDR1 SEHNR and CDR2 FQNEAQ (reference sequence).

The J gene is TRBJ1-3, the V gene TRBV19; TRBD1 matches 9 bases. CDR1 LNHDA and CDR2 SQIVND come from the germline V gene (reference sequence). CDR3 length: 15 amino acids. V was clipped by 3 bases and J by 2 bases; unmatched bases: 2. The CDR3 loop reads CASSMTGGTGNTIYF. CDR3 in DNA: TGTGCCAGTAGTATGACAGGGGGAACTGGAAACACCATATATTTT.

This clone was picked up one time. The rearrangement joins TRBV19 to TRBJ2-7; D unresolved. Germline CDR1 LNHDA, CDR2 SQIVND (reference sequence). V was clipped by 8 bases and J by 9 bases, with 14 bases between them. The CDR3 has 11 residues. The CDR3 loop is CASGVSSRQYF. The DNA of the CDR3 is TGTGCCAGTGGGGTCTCCTCTCGGCAGTACTTC.

The chain employs TRBV5-6 and TRBJ1-4; D gene ambiguous. Looked up from germline, CDR1 is SGHDT and CDR2 is YYEEEE. Trimming removed 1 base from V and 6 bases from J, with 13 bases in between. The CDR3 covers 15 residues. CDR3 amino acids: CASSLRPGGDEKLFF. The CDR3, as DNA: TGTGCCAGCAGCTTGCGTCCGGGAGGAGATGAAAAACTGTTTTTT.

This clone was observed once. The chain combines TRBV28 with TRBJ1-3; weak D call: TRBD1 (5 bases). V was shortened by 6 bases and J by 0 bases, with 18 bases between the two germline ends. This CDR3 is built from 17 residues. CDR1 and CDR2 from the germline V gene are MDHEN and SYDVKM. In nucleotides, the CDR3 is TGTGCCAGCAGACGCGTCGGGGACCCTCACTCTGGAAACACCATATATTTT. It translates to CASRRVGDPHSGNTIYF.

This chain connects TRBV9 to TRBJ2-3; 9 positions agree with TRBD2. Germline V gene data show CDR1 as SGDLS and CDR2 as YYNGEE. The CDR3 consists of 17 residues. Trimming at V came to 0 bases and at J to 0 bases, leaving 5 bases not matched to a gene. CDR3 sequence (DNA): TGTGCCAGCAGCGTAGGCGGGGGGGCCTTTAGCACAGATACGCAGTATTTT. Amino acids: CASSVGGGAFSTDTQYF.

The rearrangement uses TRBV9 and TRBJ1-2; no reliable D call. There are 17 residues in the CDR3. The V end was cut by 0 bases, the J end by 4 bases, with 19 bases between. Germline V gene data show CDR1 as SGDLS and CDR2 as YYNGEE. CDR3 loop: CASSVDSVGGPSYGYTF. The CDR3, as DNA: TGTGCCAGCAGCGTAGATTCGGTGGGAGGGCCCAGCTATGGCTACACCTTC.

The rearrangement links TRBV7-9 to TRBJ2-1; D unclear. Trimming removed 2 bases at V and 8 bases at J, with 4 bases between. Germline V gives CDR1 SEHNR, CDR2 FQNEAQ (reference sequence). The CDR3 is 11 amino acids. This chain's CDR3 is CASSLSHEQFF. The CDR3 DNA sequence: TGTGCCAGCAGCTTAAGTCATGAGCAGTTCTTC.

The chain combines TRBV5-6 with TRBJ2-6; possibly TRBD1 for D (5 bases). The V end was cut by 2 bases, the J end by 0 bases, with 9 bases between. CDR1 is SGHDT and CDR2 is YYEEEE in the germline V gene. This CDR3 has 16 residues. The CDR3 DNA follows: TGTGCCAGCAGCTTAGACAGAGCCTCTGGGGCCAACGTCCTGACTTTC. It specifies CASSLDRASGANVLTF.

V is TRBV4-2 and J is TRBJ1-1, with 7 bases lining up with TRBD1. Germline CDR1 is LGHNA and CDR2 is YNFKEQ. V was pared by 4 bases and J by 4 bases, with 6 bases of the junction left unmatched. The CDR3 runs to 14 residues. Written as DNA, the CDR3 is TGTGCCAGCAGCCTCCAGGGGGGAGGCACTGAAGCTTTCTTT. Protein sequence: CASSLQGGGTEAFF.

This rearrangement joins TRBV15 to TRBJ1-3, with 9 bases lining up with TRBD1. V was pared by 7 bases and J by 8 bases, with 9 bases of the junction left unmatched. Germline V CDR1 and CDR2: LNHNV, YYDKDF (reference sequence). CDR3 length: 14 residues. Written as DNA, the CDR3 is TGTGCCACCACGGACTCACAGGGGGCTGACACCATATATTTT. Encoded protein: CATTDSQGADTIYF.

V usage is TRBV2 and J usage is TRBJ1-5; D is perhaps TRBD1 (5 bases). The CDR3 covers 16 residues. Trimming shortened V by 3 bases and J by 0 bases, and 12 bases separated the two germline ends. Germline assignment: CDR1 SNHLY and CDR2 FYNNEI. The CDR3 DNA follows: TGTGCCAGCAGTGATGGGGCAGATCTTAGCAATCAGCCCCAGCATTTT. It yields the protein CASSDGADLSNQPQHF.

The chain carries TRBV7-2 and TRBJ1-2, with TRBD1 as a possible D gene (5 bases). Germline CDR1 and CDR2: SGHTA and FQGNSA. The CDR3 has 18 residues. Trimming shortened V by 5 bases and J by 0 bases, and 22 bases separated the two germline ends. The CDR3 protein is CASSPRATVAASNYGYTF. The CDR3 bases are TGTGCCAGCAGCCCCAGGGCTACGGTCGCCGCGTCTAACTATGGCTACACCTTC.